This passage covers 21 T cell receptor beta chains from one sample sequenced in a study of blood T cell repertoires in COVID-19. The method was immunoSEQ multiplex PCR; TCRdb's version includes in-frame clones alone and lacks a portion of them. The table includes tens of thousands of clones, about four fifths detected once. The sequenced sample was peripheral blood. The receptors shown here come from an older woman with acute or convalescent COVID-19.

The chain carries TRBV18 and TRBJ2-7, with a tentative D call TRBD2 (9 bases). The CDR3 covers 18 residues. V was trimmed by 5 bases and J by 3 bases, leaving 26 bases between them. Germline V gene lookup returns CDR1 KGHSH and CDR2 LQKENI. CDR3 protein: CASSAAGGTTSGLYEQYF. The CDR3 DNA sequence: TGTGCCAGCTCAGCGGCAGGGGGCACGACTAGCGGACTCTACGAGCAGTACTTC.

This clone is classed as medium-sized (0.01 to 0.1%). The chain recombines TRBV4-1 with TRBJ2-5; D is possibly TRBD2 (5 bases). Germline V lookup: CDR1 MGHRA, CDR2 YSYEKL. Trimming took 5 bases from V and 5 from J, leaving 18 bases between them. The CDR3 runs 15 residues. This chain's CDR3 is CASSAPRDLTETQYF. CDR3 coding DNA: TGCGCCAGCAGCGCGCCGAGGGATCTCACCGAGACCCAGTACTTC.

Here the CDR3 DNA reads TGTGCCAGCAGCCCTTGGACAGGGTCGAACTTTAACACTGAAGCTTTCTTT. Translation gives CASSPWTGSNFNTEAFF. This chain links TRBV5-4 with TRBJ1-1; 8 bases fit TRBD1. The V gene's germline CDR1 is SGHNT and CDR2 YYREEE (reference sequence). The length of the CDR3 is 17 residues. V dropped 4 bases and J dropped 2; count of bases not matched to a gene: 13.

The chain has TRBV7-3 and TRBJ1-2; TRBD1 agrees at 7 bases. Germline V gene data show CDR1 as SGHTA and CDR2 as FQGTGA. The CDR3 has 16 residues. V shed 0 bases and J 3 bases; nucleotides not matched to a gene: 7. The CDR3, as DNA: TGTGCCAGCAGCTTAACAGGGGGCGGGCCAGACTATGGCTACACCTTC. Encoded protein: CASSLTGGGPDYGYTF.

The gene calls are TRBV7-9 and TRBJ1-5, with D possibly being TRBD1 (5 bases). This CDR3 spans 13 amino acids. Trimming took off 3 bases at V and 5 bases at J, with 8 bases between the two ends. CDR1 and CDR2 from the germline V gene are SEHNR and FQNEAQ (reference sequence). The CDR3, as DNA: TGTGCCAGCAGCTTTAGCAGGGATCAGCCCCAGCATTTT. Amino acids: CASSFSRDQPQHF.

The chain links TRBV6-5 to TRBJ1-2, with D tentatively TRBD1 (6 bases). Trimming pared 8 bases from V and 8 bases from J, leaving 18 bases between. Germline V lookup: CDR1 MNHEY, CDR2 SVGAGI. CDR3 length: 13 amino acids. CDR3 in DNA: TGTGCCAGCGGTACAGGGAGGGCGAGAGGCTACACCTTC. It translates to CASGTGRARGYTF.

This clone has only one observation. The chain joins TRBV27 to TRBJ1-1; no definite D call. Deletions cut 4 bases from V and 1 base from J, with 16 bases between. The V gene's germline CDR1 is MNHEY and CDR2 SMNVEV (reference sequence). The CDR3 covers 16 residues. The CDR3 DNA is TGTGCCAGCAGTTCGGCGCCTGGACGGGAGAACACTGAAGCTTTCTTT. It yields the protein CASSSAPGRENTEAFF.

This rearrangement joins TRBV6-6 to TRBJ1-3; D is perhaps TRBD1 (6 bases). V was trimmed by 4 bases and J by 2 bases, leaving 12 bases between them. Germline CDR1 MNHNY, CDR2 SVGAGI (reference sequence). CDR3 size: 15 residues. The CDR3 sequence: CASSSIGTTGNTIYF. The CDR3 DNA reads as TGTGCCAGCAGTTCCATCGGGACAACTGGAAACACCATATATTTT.

This CDR3 reads CASLIRRVSGEDQPQHF. DNA for the CDR3: TGTGCCAGTTTAATTAGAAGAGTTTCGGGTGAGGATCAGCCCCAGCATTTT. The chain uses TRBV7-3 and TRBJ1-5; D remains ambiguous. The CDR3 totals 17 residues. The V gene lost 9 bases and the J gene lost 5 bases, with 26 bases spanning the gap. CDR1 SGHTA and CDR2 FQGTGA come from the germline V gene.

In its sample, this clone was seen a few times. The V and J genes are TRBV28 and TRBJ1-3; unclear D gene. Germline-derived CDR1 and CDR2 are MDHEN and SYDVKM. V was shortened by 4 bases and J by 0 bases, with 13 bases between the two germline ends. The CDR3 covers 16 residues. CDR3: CASSSRVGRSGNTIYF. The CDR3 DNA reads as TGTGCCAGCAGTTCCCGGGTTGGCCGCTCTGGAAACACCATATATTTT.

The chain carries TRBV6-5 and TRBJ1-2; 7 nucleotides agree with TRBD1. CDR1 MNHEY and CDR2 SVGAGI come from the germline V gene. With 1 base clipped from V and 6 bases from J, the junction kept 2 bases outside the gene matches. This CDR3 has 13 residues. CDR3 sequence: CASSYFTGDGYTF. The CDR3 DNA reads TGTGCCAGCAGTTACTTTACAGGGGATGGCTACACCTTC.

The table lists this clone with a count of one. The chain carries TRBV5-1 and TRBJ2-3; D gene uncertain. The CDR3 runs to 14 residues. Germline CDR1 and CDR2: SGHRS and YFSETQ. The V end was cut by 3 bases, the J end by 1 base, with 9 bases between. The CDR3 spells CASSSVPGTDTQYF. The CDR3, as DNA: TGCGCCAGCAGCTCCGTCCCTGGCACAGATACGCAGTATTTT.

This chain uses TRBV30 with TRBJ1-2, with D tentatively TRBD1 (6 bases). Trimming stripped 6 bases from V and 8 bases from J, with 19 bases between. Germline V lookup: CDR1 GTSNPN, CDR2 SVGIG (reference sequence). This CDR3 spans 13 amino acids. The chain's CDR3 is CACPTGRDVGYTF. The CDR3 coding sequence is TGTGCCTGCCCTACAGGGAGGGACGTGGGCTACACCTTC.

The CDR3 DNA sequence: TGTGCCAGCAGCCTTGGGGAGAACTATGGCTACACCTTC. Translating it yields CASSLGENYGYTF. The chain has TRBV12-3 or TRBV12-4 and TRBJ1-2; D not resolved. This CDR3 has 13 residues. Trimming removed 6 bases at V and 2 bases at J, with 10 bases between.

The rearrangement joins TRBV29-1 to TRBJ1-4; possible D gene TRBD1, 5 bases. The CDR3 loop spans 14 amino acids. Germline CDR1 SQVTM, CDR2 ANQGSEA. The V and J ends lost 2 bases and 8 bases respectively, with 15 bases between them. This chain's CDR3 is CSVERGVSNEKLFF. The CDR3 region has the DNA TGCAGCGTTGAACGGGGGGTTTCGAACGAAAAACTGTTTTTT.

The genes are TRBV5-1 and TRBJ2-2; D unclear. The CDR3 runs 15 residues. The V end was cut by 0 bases, the J end by 1 base, with 7 bases between. CDR1 and CDR2 (germline): SGHRS, YFSETQ. CDR3 in amino acids: CASSLGAMNTGELFF. The CDR3 DNA sequence: TGCGCCAGCAGCTTGGGGGCCATGAACACCGGGGAGCTGTTTTTT.

V and J are TRBV14 and TRBJ2-3; possible D gene TRBD2, 7 bases. This CDR3 is built from 15 residues. The V and J ends lost 6 bases and 3 bases respectively, with 16 bases between them. The germline V gene has CDR1 SGHDN and CDR2 FVKESK. CDR3 nucleotides: TGTGCCAGCAGTCGAGGGGGAGGGCGGACAGATACGCAGTATTTT. Protein sequence: CASSRGGGRTDTQYF.

This chain connects TRBV12-3 or TRBV12-4 to TRBJ2-1; D not certain. The CDR3 totals 11 residues. V was pared by 3 bases and J by 7 bases, with 4 bases between. CDR3 amino acids: CASSFLNEQFF. The DNA of the CDR3 is TGTGCCAGCAGTTTTTTAAATGAGCAGTTCTTC.

This chain joins TRBV5-1 and TRBJ2-5, with TRBD2 matching 14 bases. The CDR3 totals 15 residues. Per the germline V gene, CDR1 is SGHRS and CDR2 is YFSETQ. V shed 4 bases and J 5 bases; nucleotides not matched to a gene: 4. The CDR3 nucleotides read TGCGCCAGCAGCCCGGGACTAGCGGGGGCTGAGACCCAGTACTTC. Residues: CASSPGLAGAETQYF.

J is TRBJ2-2 and V is TRBV6-5, with D perhaps matching TRBD2 (6 bases). In germline, CDR1 is MNHEY, CDR2 SVGAGI. The germline V and J ends were trimmed by 7 bases and 5 bases, with 14 bases remaining between them. CDR3 size: 14 residues. This chain's CDR3 is CASIPARETGELFF. The CDR3 DNA is TGTGCCAGCATCCCTGCTCGGGAGACCGGGGAGCTGTTTTTT.

The chain is built from TRBV5-1 and TRBJ1-1; 10 bases align to TRBD1. The CDR3 consists of 15 residues. J gave up 4 bases and V 0 bases, and 3 bases lay outside the gene matches. Per the germline V gene, CDR1 is SGHRS and CDR2 is YFSETQ. The CDR3 sequence is CASSLVGDRGTEAFF. CDR3 in DNA: TGCGCCAGCAGCTTGGTCGGGGACAGGGGCACTGAAGCTTTCTTT.